The 4 T cell receptor beta chains below all came from one sample that was sequenced in a study of blood T cell repertoires in COVID-19. Assay: immunoSEQ multiplex PCR; the TCRdb copy retains only in-frame clones and omits some. Of under 200,000 clones listed, around 85% are singletons. Sequences were obtained from peripheral blood. These receptors were taken from a man in his sixties with acute or convalescent COVID-19.

The chain couples TRBV28 to TRBJ1-2, with 7 positions matching TRBD1. J gave up 4 bases and V 5 bases, and 1 base lay outside the gene matches. This CDR3 is built from 12 residues. CDR1 MDHEN and CDR2 SYDVKM come from the germline V gene. CDR3 in amino acids: CASSRQGYGYTF. DNA of the CDR3: TGTGCCAGCAGTCGACAGGGCTATGGCTACACCTTC.

This CDR3 is CASRVNRGSIETQYF. CDR3 DNA sequence: TGTGCCAGCAGGGTTAACAGGGGCTCGATAGAGACCCAGTACTTC. The V and J genes are TRBV27 and TRBJ2-5; 7 bases are a match to TRBD1. CDR1 and CDR2 (germline): MNHEY, SMNVEV (reference sequence). V lost 6 bases and J lost 4; bases outside the gene matches: 11. CDR3 length: 15 amino acids.

The rearrangement joins TRBV5-4 to TRBJ1-2; perhaps TRBD1 as D (5 bases). V lost 2 bases and J 8 bases, leaving 16 bases between the germline ends. Germline V CDR1 and CDR2: SGHNT, YYREEE (reference sequence). The CDR3 runs to 14 residues. The CDR3 loop is CASSLPAGRDGYTF. The CDR3 nucleotides are TGTGCCAGCAGCTTACCGGCTGGGAGGGACGGCTACACCTTC.

V usage is TRBV6-4 and J usage is TRBJ1-2, with 7 bases identical to TRBD1. The germline V gene encodes CDR1 MRHNA and CDR2 SNTAGT. This CDR3 comprises 15 residues. The V segment lost 3 bases and the J segment 6 bases; nucleotides outside the gene matches: 10. The CDR3: CASSETGTDTDGYTF. CDR3 sequence (DNA): TGTGCCAGCAGTGAAACCGGGACAGATACCGATGGCTACACCTTC.